The present T cell receptor (beta chain) was sequenced within a study of cytomegalovirus exposure and HLA in healthy donors. Study-level information: Earlier sequencing of some 170 million T cells yielded 95 million to 120 million unique TCR beta sequences.

Investigators did not record CMV serostatus for this donor. Study conclusions and caveats: Reportedly, HLA-A and HLA-B alleles of most subjects were accurately predicted from TCR beta.

This CDR3 has 16 residues. V lost 6 bases, J lost 2 bases, and 14 bases lay in between. The V gene's germline CDR1 is SNHLY and CDR2 FYNNEI. PCR used 60 Vbeta primers and 13 Jbeta primers. The protocol was immunoSEQ multiplex PCR, while the TCRdb copy is restricted to in-frame clones and leaves out a portion. The sample shows 150,000 to 200,000 clones, over 80% of them seen only once. This clone appeared once. The antigen is undetermined. This chain uses TRBV2 with TRBJ1-6; D is unclear. The sequenced sample consisted of PBMCs. This receptor was obtained from a human donor in good health. The CDR3 nucleotides are TGTGCCAGCAGATCGGCCGGCGGGGCCTATAATTCACCCCTCCACTTT. Translated, it gives CASRSAGGAYNSPLHF.